This T cell receptor (beta chain) was sequenced in a study of cytomegalovirus exposure and HLA in healthy donors. Study-wide findings and caveats: As was reported, the classifier diagnosed cytomegalovirus status with high specificity and sensitivity.

This CDR3 comprises 14 residues. The V segment lost 7 bases and the J segment 1 base; nucleotides outside the gene matches: 6. Germline V gene sequence: CDR1 SGHTA, CDR2 FQGNSA. PCR used 60 Vbeta primers and 13 Jbeta primers. Study processing details: In a later analysis, about 9.9 million of 60 million to 80 million unique beta chains occurred in at least two donors. Produced via immunoSEQ multiplex PCR; TCRdb's table is partial and in-frame only. For V, J and clone size, that table is used; D and trimming come from the DNA. The sample includes 90,000 to 110,000 clones, roughly 63% of them seen just once. These donors, healthy bone marrow donors, were studied. Of note for this clone: The antigen remains unidentified.

This TCR came from an older woman in good health and CMV-seropositive. Sequences were obtained from PBMCs. The genes are TRBV7-2 and TRBJ1-1; TRBD1 matches at 7 bases. This CDR3 reads CASTQGQTNTEAFF. In nucleotides, the CDR3 is TGTGCCAGCACCCAGGGACAGACGAACACTGAAGCTTTCTTT.